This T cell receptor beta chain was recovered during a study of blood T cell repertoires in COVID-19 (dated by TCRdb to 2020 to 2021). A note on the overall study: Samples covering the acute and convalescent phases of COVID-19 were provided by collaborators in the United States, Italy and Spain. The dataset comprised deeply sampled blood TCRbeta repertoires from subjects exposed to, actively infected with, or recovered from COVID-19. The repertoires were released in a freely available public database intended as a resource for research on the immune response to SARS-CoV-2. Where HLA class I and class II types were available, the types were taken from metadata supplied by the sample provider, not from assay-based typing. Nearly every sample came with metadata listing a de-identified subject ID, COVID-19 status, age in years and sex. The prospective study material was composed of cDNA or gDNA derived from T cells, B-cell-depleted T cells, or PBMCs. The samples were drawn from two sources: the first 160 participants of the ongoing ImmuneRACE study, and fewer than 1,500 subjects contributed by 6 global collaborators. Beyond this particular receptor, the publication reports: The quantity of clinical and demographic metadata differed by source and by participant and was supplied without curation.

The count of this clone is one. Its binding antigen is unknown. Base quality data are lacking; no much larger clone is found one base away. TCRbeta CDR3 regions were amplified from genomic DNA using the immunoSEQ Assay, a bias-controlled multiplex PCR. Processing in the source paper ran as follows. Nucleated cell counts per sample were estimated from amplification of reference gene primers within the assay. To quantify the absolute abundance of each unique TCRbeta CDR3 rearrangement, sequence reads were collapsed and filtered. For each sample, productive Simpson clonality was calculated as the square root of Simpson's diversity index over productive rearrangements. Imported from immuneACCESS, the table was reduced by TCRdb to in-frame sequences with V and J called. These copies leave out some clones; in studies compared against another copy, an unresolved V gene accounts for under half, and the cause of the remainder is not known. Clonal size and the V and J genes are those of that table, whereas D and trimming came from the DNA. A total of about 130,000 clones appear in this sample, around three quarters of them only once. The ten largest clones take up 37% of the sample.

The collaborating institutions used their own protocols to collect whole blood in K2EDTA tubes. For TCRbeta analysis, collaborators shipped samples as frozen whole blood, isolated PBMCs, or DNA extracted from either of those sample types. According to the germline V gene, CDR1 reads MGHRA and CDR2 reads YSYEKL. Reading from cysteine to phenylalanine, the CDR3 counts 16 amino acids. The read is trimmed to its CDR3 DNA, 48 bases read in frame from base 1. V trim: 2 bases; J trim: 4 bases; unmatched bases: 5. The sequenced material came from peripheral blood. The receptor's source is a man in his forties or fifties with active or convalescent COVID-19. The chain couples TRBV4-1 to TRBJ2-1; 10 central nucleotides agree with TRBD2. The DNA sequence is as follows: TGCGCCAGCAGCCAACCGACTAGCGGGCGTTACAATGAGCAGTTCTTC. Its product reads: CASSQPTSGRYNEQFF.